Following are 11 T cell receptor beta chains from one sample sequenced in a study of blood T cell repertoires in COVID-19. Profiling relied on immunoSEQ multiplex PCR, and the TCRdb table lists in-frame clones only, not all of them. The table lists more than 85,000 clones, approximately 82% of them singletons. Sequencing was performed on peripheral blood. Receptor source: a man in his 60s with active or convalescent COVID-19.

This clone has just one count. The rearrangement uses TRBV10-2 and TRBJ1-1; D not resolved. Trimming took 2 bases from V and 0 from J, leaving 10 bases between them. CDR1 and CDR2 from the germline V gene are WSHSY and SAAADI. The CDR3 has 15 amino acids. CDR3 coding DNA: TGCGCCAGCAGTGAGCTTGAGGGCATGAACACTGAAGCTTTCTTT. Protein sequence: CASSELEGMNTEAFF.

The genes are TRBV5-4 and TRBJ1-6; D is perhaps TRBD1 (6 bases). In germline, CDR1 is SGHNT, CDR2 YYREEE (reference sequence). Trimming removed 2 bases from V and 6 bases from J, with 12 bases in between. The CDR3 spans 15 residues. CDR3 bases: TGTGCCAGCAGCTTAAGTGGGACACCTAATTCACCCCTCCACTTT. Translated: CASSLSGTPNSPLHF.

This chain links TRBV4-1 with TRBJ2-1; 10 nucleotides agree with TRBD2. CDR1 and CDR2 (germline): MGHRA, YSYEKL. The CDR3 length is 15 residues. V lost 2 bases, J lost 6 bases, and 4 bases stayed unmatched. CDR3 bases: TGCGCCAGCAGCCAATTTCTAGCGGGAGTCAATGAGCAGTTCTTC. This gives the protein CASSQFLAGVNEQFF.

The count of this clone is one. This chain joins TRBV4-1 and TRBJ2-1; 10 bases are shared with TRBD1. Germline CDR1 MGHRA, CDR2 YSYEKL. The CDR3 loop spans 17 amino acids. Trimming at V came to 2 bases and at J to 5 bases, leaving 9 bases not matched to a gene. CDR3 in DNA: TGCGCCAGCAGCCAACTCTTTGGGACAGGGGATAACAATGAGCAGTTCTTC. As protein: CASSQLFGTGDNNEQFF.

The rearrangement uses TRBV6-2 or TRBV6-3 and TRBJ2-7; D is perhaps TRBD1 (6 bases). V lost 2 bases, J lost 4 bases, and 21 bases lay in between. Germline values: CDR1 MNHEY, CDR2 SVGEGT. This CDR3 is built from 17 residues. Here the CDR3 DNA reads TGTGCCAGCAGTTACCCACCCGGGACAACAAAGTGGTACGAGCAGTACGTC. It yields the protein CASSYPPGTTKWYEQYV.

The rearrangement uses TRBV19 and TRBJ2-1; D might be TRBD2 (5 bases). V gave up 0 bases and J gave up 0 bases, with 6 bases separating them. CDR1 is LNHDA and CDR2 is SQIVND in the germline V gene (reference sequence). This CDR3 contains 15 residues. The CDR3 reads CASSIEGSSYNEQFF. CDR3 sequence (DNA): TGTGCCAGTAGTATAGAAGGGAGCTCCTACAATGAGCAGTTCTTC.

The gene calls are TRBV5-1 and TRBJ1-2; 7 nucleotides match TRBD1. Germline trimming cut 0 bases from V and 8 bases from J; bases unmatched to any gene: 10. Germline CDR1 SGHRS, CDR2 YFSETQ. This CDR3 has 15 residues. The CDR3 here is CASSLGTGLEDGYTF. Written as DNA, the CDR3 is TGCGCCAGCAGCTTGGGGACAGGCCTCGAGGACGGCTACACCTTC.

The chain joins TRBV9 to TRBJ2-1; 8 nucleotides agree with TRBD2. The CDR3 loop spans 14 amino acids. The germline CDR1 and CDR2 sequences are SGDLS and YYNGEE. The trim removed 4 bases at V and 4 bases at J, leaving 4 bases unmatched. Here the CDR3 reads CASSMTSEYNEQFF. Written as DNA, the CDR3 is TGTGCCAGCAGCATGACTAGCGAGTACAATGAGCAGTTCTTC.

This sequence joins TRBV4-1 and TRBJ2-5; D gene unclear. V dropped 6 bases and J dropped 5 bases, with 7 bases sitting between them. The V gene's germline CDR1 is MGHRA and CDR2 YSYEKL. The CDR3 is made up of 11 amino acids. The CDR3 DNA reads as TGCGCCAGCAGTGCCGGGGAGACCCAGTACTTC. It is translated as CASSAGETQYF.

This clone was seen a handful of times. The rearrangement joins TRBV5-1 to TRBJ2-1; D remains unclear. The length of the CDR3 is 13 residues. Germline V gene lookup returns CDR1 SGHRS and CDR2 YFSETQ. Between the trimmed V and J ends, which lost 5 bases and 7 bases, there was a span of 13 bases. The CDR3 DNA reads TGCGCCAGCAGTCGAGGTCCCTCTAATGAGCAGTTCTTC. It codes for CASSRGPSNEQFF.

V usage is TRBV7-2 and J usage is TRBJ2-7; a possible D gene is TRBD2 (5 bases). Germline CDR1 reads SGHTA; CDR2 reads FQGNSA. The V and J ends lost 0 bases and 9 bases respectively, with 15 bases between them. The CDR3 is made up of 14 amino acids. DNA of the CDR3: TGTGCCAGCAGCTTAGCGAGGGCTGAACGCGGGCAGTACGTC. It yields the protein CASSLARAERGQYV.